Each of the 26 T cell receptor beta chains below was sequenced from the same sample in a study of T-cell reconstitution after alpha-beta-depleted transplantation in children. Unique molecular identifiers were used in preparing the TCRbeta library. TCRdb processed the PCR reads anew with MiXCR; each CDR3 protein has one entry. The sample lists about 690,000 distinct CDR3 sequences; 16% were seen once. Here the sequenced sample was PBMCs from the stem cell graft donor, taken from the stem cell graft. Receptors originate from a human donor who donated a stem cell graft to a child with acute myeloid leukemia.

This clonotype appeared many times. The J gene is TRBJ1-4, the V gene TRBV20-1; D gene ambiguous. Deletions cut 0 bases from V and 3 bases from J, with 11 bases between. Germline CDR1 is DFQATT and CDR2 is SNEGSKA (reference sequence). This CDR3 has 15 residues. CDR3 in DNA: TGCAGTGCTAGAGATCCCAGGTTGCCTAATGAAAAACTGTTTTTT. Its protein is CSARDPRLPNEKLFF.

With respect to this clonotype: One end of the junction does not line up with germline, which may come from a read error. V and J are TRBV9 and TRBJ2-1, with D tentatively TRBD1 (5 bases). CDR1 SGDLS and CDR2 YYNGEE come from the germline V gene. This CDR3 has 14 amino acids. The DNA for the CDR3 is TGTGCCAGCGGCGTAGAGGATAGGGGCGATGAGCAGTTCTTC. This translates into CASGVEDRGDEQFF.

This clonotype was counted ten times or more. The rearrangement uses TRBV6-1 and TRBJ2-7; D call uncertain. V gave up 4 bases and J gave up 7 bases, with 8 bases separating them. CDR1 and CDR2 (germline): MNHNS, SASEGT. CDR3 length equals 11 residues. The CDR3 DNA reads TGTGCCAGCAGTGTAGGGTATGAGCAGTACTTC. Translating gives CASSVGYEQYF.

This sequence joins TRBV5-1 and TRBJ1-1; D is possibly TRBD1 (5 bases). This CDR3 region has 17 residues. CDR1 and CDR2 from the germline V gene are SGHRS and YFSETQ. The V and J ends lost 3 bases and 0 bases respectively, with 18 bases between them. CDR3 DNA sequence: TGCGCCAGCAGCTCGACCCCCACAGGTCGGTTGAACACTGAAGCTTTCTTT. This sequence encodes CASSSTPTGRLNTEAFF. The whole variable domain, remainder taken from reference TRBV5-1 and TRBJ1-1, is KAGVTQTPRYLIKTRGQQVTLSCSPISGHRSVSWYQQTPGQGLQFLFEYFSETQRNKGNFPGRFSGRQFSNSRSEMNVSTLELGDSALYLCASSSTPTGRLNTEAFFGQGTRLTVV.

The sample holds many counts of this clonotype. The chain couples TRBV20-1 to TRBJ2-4; possible D gene TRBD2, 6 bases. V was shortened by 3 bases and J by 8 bases, with 20 bases between the two germline ends. The CDR3 spans 15 residues. Germline CDR1 DFQATT, CDR2 SNEGSKA (reference sequence). CDR3 amino acids: CSASRRTPTGDIQYF. DNA for the CDR3: TGCAGTGCTAGCCGACGGACACCCACGGGGGACATTCAGTACTTC.

The chain couples TRBV25-1 to TRBJ1-1; D remains ambiguous. CDR3 length equals 17 residues. V lost 3 bases to trimming and J lost 0 bases, with 17 bases between them. Per the germline V gene, CDR1 is MGHDK and CDR2 is SYGVNS. The DNA for the CDR3 is TGTGCCAGCAGTGACGATACGCGGCTCGCCTTGAACACTGAAGCTTTCTTT. This encodes CASSDDTRLALNTEAFF.

V usage is TRBV12-3 or TRBV12-4 and J usage is TRBJ2-3; the match to TRBD2 covers 8 bases. J was trimmed by 2 bases and V by 3 bases; bases with no gene match: 4. CDR3 length: 15 residues. The CDR3 DNA is TGTGCCAGCAGTTTGATTAGCGGGGTCACAGATACGCAGTATTTT. It translates to CASSLISGVTDTQYF.

This clonotype was counted only a few times. The chain combines TRBV12-3 or TRBV12-4 with TRBJ2-1, with a tentative D call TRBD2 (7 bases). There are 14 residues in the CDR3. V lost 9 bases and J 4 bases, leaving 16 bases between the germline ends. CDR3 loop: CASLEGGLYNEQFF. CDR3 bases: TGTGCCAGTTTGGAGGGGGGGCTTTACAATGAGCAGTTCTTC.

This clonotype appeared many times. The rearrangement uses TRBV15 and TRBJ2-7; weak D call: TRBD2 (5 bases). The germline V gene has CDR1 LNHNV and CDR2 YYDKDF (reference sequence). V was shortened by 0 bases and J by 11 bases, with 14 bases between the two germline ends. The CDR3 has 13 amino acids. CDR3 in DNA: TGTGCCACCAGCAGAGACATGAAGGAGGCCAAGTACGTC. This gives the protein CATSRDMKEAKYV.

This clonotype was seen ten or more times. A read error may produce the germline difference seen at one junction end. The chain uses TRBV5-1 and TRBJ2-1; 7 bases map to TRBD1. The CDR3 has 15 amino acids. Germline lookup yields CDR1 SGHRS and CDR2 YFSETQ. In DNA form, the CDR3 reads TGCGCCAGCAGCTCGGGGACAGTATCCTACGATGAGCAGTTCTTC. Translated, it gives CASSSGTVSYDEQFF.

This chain links TRBV13 with TRBJ1-4, with D unclear. The V end was cut by 5 bases, the J end by 5 bases, with 9 bases between. The CDR3 consists of 13 residues. The germline V gene encodes CDR1 PRHDT and CDR2 FYEKMQ (reference sequence). CDR3 loop: CASSPGRNEKLFF. Written as DNA, the CDR3 is TGTGCCAGCAGCCCCGGGCGCAATGAAAAACTGTTTTTT.

The rearrangement joins TRBV29-1 to TRBJ2-3, with D possibly being TRBD1 (6 bases). CDR3 length: 16 amino acids. Germline CDR1 SQVTM, CDR2 ANQGSEA. Trimming pared 0 bases from V and 8 bases from J, leaving 21 bases between. This CDR3 reads CSVEEGRTAPTRTQYF. Here the CDR3 DNA reads TGCAGCGTTGAAGAAGGTAGGACAGCCCCGACACGTACGCAGTATTTT.

This clonotype was seen ten or more times. The CDR3 DNA is TGCAGTGCTTCACAGACTAACGCCTACGAGCAGTACTTC. Protein: CSASQTNAYEQYF. This rearrangement joins TRBV20-1 to TRBJ2-7; tentative D call: TRBD2 (5 bases). Germline lookup yields CDR1 DFQATT and CDR2 SNEGSKA (reference sequence). The V and J ends lost 5 bases and 2 bases respectively, with 13 bases between them. The CDR3 covers 13 residues.

This chain connects TRBV5-1 to TRBJ2-1; TRBD1 agrees at 8 bases. The CDR3 consists of 15 residues. Per the germline V gene, CDR1 is SGHRS and CDR2 is YFSETQ. Trimming at V came to 4 bases and at J to 3 bases, leaving 6 bases not matched to a gene. The DNA for the CDR3 is TGCGCCAGCAGCGGGCGACAGGGGCACTACAATGAGCAGTTCTTC. Residues: CASSGRQGHYNEQFF.

This clonotype has ten or more counts. The gene calls are TRBV5-1 and TRBJ2-2; TRBD1 matches 9 bases. The V segment lost 3 bases and the J segment 7 bases; nucleotides outside the gene matches: 7. The CDR3 has 15 amino acids. Germline V lookup: CDR1 SGHRS, CDR2 YFSETQ. As DNA, the CDR3 is TGCGCCAGCAGCTCCCGGGACAGGGCCGTCGGGGAGCTGTTTTTT. Its protein product is CASSSRDRAVGELFF.

This clonotype has ten or more counts. The chain uses TRBV20-1 and TRBJ1-1; D ambiguous. The CDR3 spans 16 residues. V was cut by 0 bases and J by 1 base, with 15 bases left in between. CDR1 DFQATT and CDR2 SNEGSKA come from the germline V gene (reference sequence). The CDR3, as DNA: TGCAGTGCTAGAGATTTCGGTCAAATTGGGAACACTGAAGCTTTCTTT. It codes for CSARDFGQIGNTEAFF.

Details on this clonotype: A much bigger clone sits one base away, suggesting this may be a read error. The rearrangement joins TRBV20-1 to TRBJ1-1; weak D call: TRBD1 (6 bases). The CDR3 sequence is 14 residues long. Germline-derived CDR1 and CDR2 are DFQATT and SNEGSKA (reference sequence). This CDR3 is CCARGGEGTTEAFF. In DNA, the CDR3 is TGCTGTGCTAGGGGGGGGGAAGGGACGACTGAAGCTTTCTTT.

This rearrangement joins TRBV4-1 to TRBJ1-5; TRBD1 might be the D (5 bases). The CDR3 is made up of 15 amino acids. Per germline, CDR1 MGHRA and CDR2 YSYEKL. The V end was cut by 3 bases, the J end by 4 bases, with 13 bases between. The CDR3 protein is CASSQGGDANQPQHF. The DNA of the CDR3 is TGCGCCAGCAGCCAGGGGGGGGATGCGAATCAGCCCCAGCATTTT.

Worth noting for this clonotype: A read error is possible here, since a much larger clone lies one base away. The CDR3 region has the DNA TGCAGTGCTAGGAACCCTCTCTCGTATTCGGGCGTGCAGTACTTC. Residues: CSARNPLSYSGVQYF. The rearrangement links TRBV20-1 to TRBJ2-7; D gene uncertain. Between the trimmed V and J ends, which lost 3 bases and 9 bases, there was a span of 24 bases. The CDR3 is made up of 15 amino acids. Germline V lookup: CDR1 DFQATT, CDR2 SNEGSKA (reference sequence).

This clonotype has at least ten counts. V and J are TRBV20-1 and TRBJ2-3, with a possible D match to TRBD2 (7 bases). V gave up 2 bases and J gave up 7 bases, with 19 bases separating them. CDR1 and CDR2 from the germline V gene are DFQATT and SNEGSKA (reference sequence). The CDR3 runs 15 residues. The CDR3 here is CSARSRGARGYTQYF. In DNA, the CDR3 is TGCAGTGCTAGATCCCGGGGGGCTCGGGGGTATACGCAGTATTTT.

A few counts support this clonotype. The chain carries TRBV28 and TRBJ1-2; TRBD1 matches at 7 bases. With V trimmed by 2 bases and J by 2 bases, 5 bases remained unmatched. The CDR3 is 15 amino acids. Germline V gene lookup returns CDR1 MDHEN and CDR2 SYDVKM. CDR3: CASSLRQGGNYGYTF. The CDR3 nucleotides are TGTGCCAGCAGTTTAAGGCAGGGGGGCAACTATGGCTACACCTTC.

There are many counts of this clonotype. The chain joins TRBV27 to TRBJ2-6; D not resolved. Between the trimmed V and J ends, which lost 1 base and 4 bases, there was a span of 8 bases. Per germline, CDR1 MNHEY and CDR2 SMNVEV (reference sequence). The CDR3 length is 15 residues. The CDR3 spells CASSLFASGANVLTF. In nucleotides, the CDR3 is TGTGCCAGCAGTTTATTTGCGAGCGGGGCCAACGTCCTGACTTTC. The full variable domain, its missing parts supplied by reference TRBV27 and TRBJ2-6, is EAQVTQNPRYLITVTGKKLTVTCSQNMNHEYMSWYRQDPGLGLRQIYYSMNVEVTDKGDVPEGYKVSRKEKRNFPLILESPSPNQTSLYFCASSLFASGANVLTFGAGSRLTVL.

Concerning this clonotype: A much larger clone differs by one base, so this may be a read error. This chain connects TRBV10-3 to TRBJ2-7; perhaps TRBD2 as D (5 bases). The ends were cut back, 3 bases at V and 5 bases at J, with 14 bases in the middle. The CDR3 runs 14 residues. Germline assignment: CDR1 ENHRY and CDR2 SYGVKD. CDR3 residues: CAISEDQARDEQYF. The CDR3 DNA reads TGTGCCATCAGTGAAGACCAGGCGAGGGACGAGCAGTACTTC.

This clonotype has just a few counts. The chain is built from TRBV25-1 and TRBJ2-7; 9 positions match TRBD2. This CDR3 has 18 amino acids. The V gene's germline CDR1 is MGHDK and CDR2 SYGVNS. V shed 4 bases and J 1 base; nucleotides not matched to a gene: 14. CDR3 coding DNA: TGTGCCAGCAGTGCCAACAGCCTTAGCGGGGGCGATTCCTACGAGCAGTACTTC. This encodes CASSANSLSGGDSYEQYF.

J is TRBJ1-5 and V is TRBV28; tentatively, D is TRBD1 (5 bases). The CDR3 extends over 15 amino acids. CDR1 and CDR2 from the germline V gene are MDHEN and SYDVKM. The germline V and J ends were trimmed by 6 bases and 1 base, with 13 bases remaining between them. The CDR3: CASRWGGASNQPQHF. The DNA for the CDR3 is TGTGCCAGCAGGTGGGGAGGGGCGAGCAATCAGCCCCAGCATTTT.

This clonotype was detected many times. V gene TRBV29-1 combines with J gene TRBJ2-3; D perhaps matches TRBD2 (6 bases). V was trimmed by 1 base and J by 4 bases, leaving 12 bases between them. This CDR3 is built from 14 residues. Germline-derived CDR1 and CDR2 are SQVTM and ANQGSEA. CDR3 DNA: TGCAGCGTTGAAGGCGTGGAGGGACCAGATACGCAGTATTTT. Its translation: CSVEGVEGPDTQYF.